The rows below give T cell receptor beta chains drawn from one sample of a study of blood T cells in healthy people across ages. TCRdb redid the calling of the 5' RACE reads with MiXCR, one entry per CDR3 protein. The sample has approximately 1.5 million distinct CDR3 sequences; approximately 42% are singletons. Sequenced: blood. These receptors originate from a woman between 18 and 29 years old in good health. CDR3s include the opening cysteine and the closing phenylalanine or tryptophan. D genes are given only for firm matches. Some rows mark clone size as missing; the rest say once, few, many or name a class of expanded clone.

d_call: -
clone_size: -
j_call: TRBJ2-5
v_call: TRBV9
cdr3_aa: CASSPSQGPLSSYNEQYF
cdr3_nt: TGTGCCAGCAGCCCCTCTCAAGGTCCCCTTTCTTCTTACAATGAGCAGTACTTC

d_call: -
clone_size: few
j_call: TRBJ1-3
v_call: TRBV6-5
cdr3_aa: CASRAGGLSGNTIYF
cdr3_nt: TGTGCCAGCAGGGCGGGGGGACTCTCTGGAAACACCATATATTTT

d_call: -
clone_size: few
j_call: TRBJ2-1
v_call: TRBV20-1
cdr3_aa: CSARSHSQAYNEQFF
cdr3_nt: TGCAGTGCTAGATCCCACTCCCAGGCCTACAATGAGCAGTTCTTC

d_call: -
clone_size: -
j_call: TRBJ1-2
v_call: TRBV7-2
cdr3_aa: CASSQDTHYGYTF
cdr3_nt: TGTGCCAGCAGCCAGGACACGCACTATGGCTACACCTTC

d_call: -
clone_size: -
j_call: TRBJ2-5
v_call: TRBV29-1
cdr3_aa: CSTRDFRPYNEQYF
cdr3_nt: TGCAGCACCCGGGACTTTCGCCCGTACAATGAGCAGTACTTC

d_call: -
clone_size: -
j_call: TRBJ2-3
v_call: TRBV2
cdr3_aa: CASSERGWQHRYAYF
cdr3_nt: TGTGCCAGCAGTGAAAGAGGCTGGCAGCACAGATACGCGTATTTT

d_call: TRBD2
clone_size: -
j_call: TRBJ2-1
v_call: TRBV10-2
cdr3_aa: CASSGLAGGEYNEQFF
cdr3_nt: TGCGCCAGCAGTGGACTAGCGGGCGGAGAGTACAATGAGCAGTTCTTC

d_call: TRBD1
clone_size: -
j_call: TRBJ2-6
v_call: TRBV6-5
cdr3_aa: CASSYSLGQGASGANVLTF
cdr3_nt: TGTGCCAGCAGTTACTCTTTGGGACAGGGGGCTTCTGGGGCCAACGTCCTGACTTTC

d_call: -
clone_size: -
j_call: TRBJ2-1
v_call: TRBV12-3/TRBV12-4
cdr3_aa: CASSFGDESSGQFF
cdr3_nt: TGTGCCAGCAGTTTCGGGGACGAGTCGTCAGGGCAGTTCTTC

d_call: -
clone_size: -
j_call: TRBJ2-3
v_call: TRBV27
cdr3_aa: CASSSWSSTDTQYF
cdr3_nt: TGTGCCAGCAGTTCCTGGAGCTCCACAGATACGCAGTATTTT

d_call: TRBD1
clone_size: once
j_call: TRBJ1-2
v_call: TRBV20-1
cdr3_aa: CSASQTGSGGYTF
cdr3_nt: TGCAGTGCTAGTCAGACAGGGAGTGGCGGCTACACCTTC

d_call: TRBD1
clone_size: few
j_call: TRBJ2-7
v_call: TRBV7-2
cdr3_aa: CASSDWTGGSYEQYF
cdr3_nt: TGTGCCAGCAGCGACTGGACAGGGGGGTCCTACGAGCAGTACTTC

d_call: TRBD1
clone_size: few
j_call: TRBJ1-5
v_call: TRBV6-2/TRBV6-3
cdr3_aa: CASSPGTGVGPQHF
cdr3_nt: TGTGCCAGCAGCCCAGGGACAGGGGTTGGTCCCCAGCATTTT

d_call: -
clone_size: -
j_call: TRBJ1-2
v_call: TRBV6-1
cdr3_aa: CASSEEQGGPYGYTF
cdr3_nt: TGTGCCAGCAGTGAAGAGCAGGGCGGGCCCTATGGCTACACCTTC

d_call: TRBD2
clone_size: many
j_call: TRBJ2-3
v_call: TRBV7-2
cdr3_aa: CASRPAGAGDTQYF
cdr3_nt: TGTGCCAGCAGACCAGCGGGGGCAGGAGATACGCAGTATTTT

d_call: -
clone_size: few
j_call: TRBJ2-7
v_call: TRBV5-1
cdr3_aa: CASSLFQDSYEQYF
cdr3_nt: TGCGCCAGCAGCTTGTTTCAGGACTCCTACGAGCAGTACTTC

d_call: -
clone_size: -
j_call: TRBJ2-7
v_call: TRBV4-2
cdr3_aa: CASSQDRGPYYEQYF
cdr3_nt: TGTGCCAGCAGCCAAGATAGAGGTCCGTACTACGAGCAGTACTTC

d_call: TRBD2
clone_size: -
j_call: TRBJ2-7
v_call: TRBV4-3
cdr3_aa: CASSHSQGTSGGASYEQYF
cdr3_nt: TGCGCCAGCAGCCACTCCCAGGGGACTAGCGGTGGGGCCTCCTACGAGCAGTACTTC

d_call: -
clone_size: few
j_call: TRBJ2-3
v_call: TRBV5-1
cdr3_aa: CASKDQGVGADTQYF
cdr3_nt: TGCGCCAGCAAGGACCAGGGAGTCGGTGCAGATACGCAGTATTTT

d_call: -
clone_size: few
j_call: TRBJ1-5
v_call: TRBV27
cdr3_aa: CASSPTWTRSSNQPQHF
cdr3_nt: TGTGCCAGCAGTCCGACTTGGACAAGGAGTAGCAATCAGCCCCAGCATTTT

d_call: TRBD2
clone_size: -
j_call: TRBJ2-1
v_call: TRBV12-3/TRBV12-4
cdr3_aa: CASSLTSSGDEQFF
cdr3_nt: TGTGCCAGCAGTCTTACGTCTAGCGGGGATGAGCAGTTCTTC

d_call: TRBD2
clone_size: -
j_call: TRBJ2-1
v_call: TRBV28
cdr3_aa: CASSFLTSGRAYNEQYF
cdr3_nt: TGTGCCAGCAGTTTTCTCACTAGCGGGAGGGCCTACAATGAGCAATACTTC

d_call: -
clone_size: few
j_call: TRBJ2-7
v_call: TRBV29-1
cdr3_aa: CSVRAGNSYEQYF
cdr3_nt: TGCAGCGTTCGAGCCGGAAACTCCTACGAGCAGTACTTC

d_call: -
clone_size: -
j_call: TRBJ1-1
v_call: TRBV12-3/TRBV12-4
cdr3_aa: CASTLYVNTEAFF
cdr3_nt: TGTGCCAGCACACTGTATGTGAACACTGAAGCTTTCTTT

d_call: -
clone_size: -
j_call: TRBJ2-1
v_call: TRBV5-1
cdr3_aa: CASSLGPGEGISYNEQFF
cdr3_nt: TGCGCCAGCAGCCTAGGACCGGGAGAAGGTATTTCCTACAATGAGCAGTTCTTC

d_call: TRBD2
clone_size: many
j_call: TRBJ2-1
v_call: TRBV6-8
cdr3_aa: CPGRGRVDEQFF
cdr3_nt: TGCCCCGGGAGGGGGAGGGTCGATGAGCAGTTCTTC

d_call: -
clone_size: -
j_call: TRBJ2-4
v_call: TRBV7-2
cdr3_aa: CASSQEGQLAKNIQYF
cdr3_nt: TGTGCCAGCAGTCAGGAGGGTCAGTTAGCCAAAAACATTCAGTACTTC

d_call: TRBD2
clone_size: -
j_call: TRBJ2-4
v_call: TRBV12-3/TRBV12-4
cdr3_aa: CASSLTGGGVAKNIQYF
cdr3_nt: TGTGCCAGCAGTTTGACCGGGGGGGGGGTAGCCAAAAACATTCAGTACTTC

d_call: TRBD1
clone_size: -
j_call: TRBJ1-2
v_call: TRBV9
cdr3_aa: CASSVYRGRRGYTF
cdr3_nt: TGTGCCAGCAGCGTATACAGGGGACGAAGGGGCTACACCTTC